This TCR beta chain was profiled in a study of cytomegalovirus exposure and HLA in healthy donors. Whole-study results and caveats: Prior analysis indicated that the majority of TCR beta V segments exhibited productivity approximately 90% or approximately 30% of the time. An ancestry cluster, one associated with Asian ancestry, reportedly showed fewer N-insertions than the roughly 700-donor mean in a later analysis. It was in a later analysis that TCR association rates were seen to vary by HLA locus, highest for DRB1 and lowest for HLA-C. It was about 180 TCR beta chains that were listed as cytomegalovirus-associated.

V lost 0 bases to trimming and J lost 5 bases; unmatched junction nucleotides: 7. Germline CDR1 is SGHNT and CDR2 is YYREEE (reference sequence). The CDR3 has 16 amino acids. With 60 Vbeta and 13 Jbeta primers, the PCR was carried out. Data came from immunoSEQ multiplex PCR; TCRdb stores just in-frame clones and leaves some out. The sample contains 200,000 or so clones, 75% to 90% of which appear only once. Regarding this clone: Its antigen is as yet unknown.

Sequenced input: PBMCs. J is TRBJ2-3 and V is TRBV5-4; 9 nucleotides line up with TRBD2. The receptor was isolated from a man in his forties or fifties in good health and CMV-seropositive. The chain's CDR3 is CASSLAAAGGKDTQYF. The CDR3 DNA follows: TGTGCCAGCAGCTTGGCCGCAGCGGGGGGCAAAGATACGCAGTATTTT.